These 6 T cell receptor beta chains were all obtained from the same sample, sequenced in a study of vaccination effects on CD4 cells after COVID-19. Cultured cells yielded isolated CD4+ T cells after roughly 11 days. Vaccination of participants consisted of two doses of either the BNT162b2 or mRNA-1273 vaccine. Their antigen targets remain unknown. Sequencing used immunoSEQ multiplex PCR; TCRdb keeps in-frame clones, though not all of them. The top ten hold 6.5% to 8.5% of the sample, which has about 40,000 clones, around 73% seen once. The starting material was CD4+ T cells from PBMCs cultured without peptide, obtained after COVID-19 vaccination. The source of these receptors is a human donor who received a COVID-19 vaccine.

This chain uses TRBV30 with TRBJ2-4, with D possibly matching TRBD1 (6 bases). V shed 4 bases and J shed 4 bases, with 14 bases lying between them. The CDR3 runs to 14 residues. Germline assignment: CDR1 GTSNPN and CDR2 SVGIG (reference sequence). The CDR3 loop is CAWTPGAWKNIQYF. CDR3 DNA sequence: TGTGCCTGGACCCCAGGGGCTTGGAAAAACATTCAGTACTTC.

This chain links TRBV6-5 with TRBJ1-5, with D uncertain. The CDR3 totals 13 residues. Germline V CDR1 and CDR2: MNHEY, SVGAGI. Trimming took 3 bases from V and 3 from J, leaving 6 bases between them. The CDR3 reads CASSYWINQPQHF. The CDR3 nucleotides are TGTGCCAGCAGTTATTGGATCAATCAGCCCCAGCATTTT.

The chain recombines TRBV12-3 or TRBV12-4 with TRBJ2-1; D gene ambiguous. The CDR3 consists of 13 residues. The V gene lost 3 bases and the J gene lost 5 bases, with 8 bases spanning the gap. CDR3 in amino acids: CASSLTRDNEQFF. CDR3 DNA sequence: TGTGCCAGCAGTTTGACCCGAGACAATGAGCAGTTCTTC.

V and J are TRBV11-2 and TRBJ2-6, with a weak D call TRBD1 (5 bases). Germline V gives CDR1 SGHAT, CDR2 FQNNGV. This CDR3 is built from 19 residues. V was cut by 1 base and J by 0 bases, with 16 bases left in between. The CDR3 sequence: CASSLGELAGNSGANVLTF. In DNA form, the CDR3 reads TGTGCCAGCAGCTTAGGCGAGCTGGCAGGGAACTCTGGGGCCAACGTCCTGACTTTC.

In its sample, this clone was seen a few times. The chain combines TRBV23-1 with TRBJ1-4; 10 bases line up with TRBD1. TRBV23-1 is an open reading frame, and its role is uncertain. V shed 2 bases and J 7 bases; nucleotides not matched to a gene: 7. CDR3 size: 16 residues. The CDR3 DNA is TGCGCCAGCAGTCAAGCAGACAGGGGGCGAGGTGAAAAACTGTTTTTT. This encodes CASSQADRGRGEKLFF.

The J gene is TRBJ1-2, the V gene TRBV11-2; D not certain. CDR3 length: 15 residues. The V gene's germline CDR1 is SGHAT and CDR2 FQNNGV. V was cut by 0 bases and J by 4 bases, with 12 bases left in between. The CDR3 DNA sequence: TGTGCCAGCAGCTTAGATACTAACCCTTTCTATGGCTACACCTTC. Translation: CASSLDTNPFYGYTF. The complete variable domain, with remaining parts taken from reference TRBV11-2 and TRBJ1-2, reads EAGVAQSPRYKIIEKRQSVAFWCNPISGHATLYWYQQILGQGPKLLIQFQNNGVVDDSQLPKDRFSAERLKGVDSTLKIQPAKLEDSAVYLCASSLDTNPFYGYTFGSGTRLTVV.